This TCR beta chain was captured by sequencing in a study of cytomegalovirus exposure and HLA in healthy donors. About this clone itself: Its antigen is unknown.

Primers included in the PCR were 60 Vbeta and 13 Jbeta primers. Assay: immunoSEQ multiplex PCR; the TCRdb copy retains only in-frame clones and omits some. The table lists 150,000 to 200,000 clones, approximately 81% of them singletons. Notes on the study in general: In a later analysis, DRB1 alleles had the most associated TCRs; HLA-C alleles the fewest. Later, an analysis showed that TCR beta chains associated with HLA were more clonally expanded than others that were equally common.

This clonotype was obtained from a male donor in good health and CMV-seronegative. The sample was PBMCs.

The CDR3 bases are TGCAGTGCTAGTCTAAAGTTCTTC. Protein sequence: CSASLKFF. The rearrangement joins TRBV20-1 to TRBJ2-1; D gene uncertain. Germline V gives CDR1 DFQATT, CDR2 SNEGSKA (reference sequence). Trimming removed 3 bases at V and 14 bases at J, with 5 bases between. The CDR3 loop spans 8 amino acids.